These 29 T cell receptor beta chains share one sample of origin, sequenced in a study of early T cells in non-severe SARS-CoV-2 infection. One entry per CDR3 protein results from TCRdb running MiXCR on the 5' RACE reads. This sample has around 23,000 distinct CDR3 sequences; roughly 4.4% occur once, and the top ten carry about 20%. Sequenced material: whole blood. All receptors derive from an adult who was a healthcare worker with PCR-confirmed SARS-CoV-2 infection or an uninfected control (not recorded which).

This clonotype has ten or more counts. The CDR3 is CASSRTDNTEAFF. The CDR3 region has the DNA TGTGCCAGCAGTCGGACAGACAACACTGAAGCTTTCTTT. The chain uses TRBV12-3 or TRBV12-4 and TRBJ1-1, with D perhaps matching TRBD1 (6 bases). Trimming removed 5 bases at V and 2 bases at J, with 9 bases between. This CDR3 comprises 13 residues.

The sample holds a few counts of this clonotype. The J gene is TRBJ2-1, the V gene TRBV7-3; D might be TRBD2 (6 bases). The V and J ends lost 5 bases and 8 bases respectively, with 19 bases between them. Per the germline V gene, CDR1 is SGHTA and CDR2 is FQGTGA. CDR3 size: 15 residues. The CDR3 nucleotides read TGTGCCAGCAGCGTCGAGGGCTCGGGAGCGTATGAGCAGTTCTTC. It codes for CASSVEGSGAYEQFF.

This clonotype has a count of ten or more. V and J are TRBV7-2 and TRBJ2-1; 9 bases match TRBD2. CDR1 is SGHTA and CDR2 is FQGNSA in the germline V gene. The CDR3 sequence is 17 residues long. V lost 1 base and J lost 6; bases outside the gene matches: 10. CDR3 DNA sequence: TGTGCCAGCAGCTTAGATCGACTAGCGGCCCAGATCAATGAGCAGTTCTTC. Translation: CASSLDRLAAQINEQFF.

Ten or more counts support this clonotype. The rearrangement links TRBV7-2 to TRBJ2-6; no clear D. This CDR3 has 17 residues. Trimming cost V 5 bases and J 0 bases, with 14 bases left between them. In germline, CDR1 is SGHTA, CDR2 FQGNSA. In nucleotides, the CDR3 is TGTGCCAGCAGCGCCGGTCTCGGAAGCTCTGGGGCCAACGTCCTGACTTTC. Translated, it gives CASSAGLGSSGANVLTF. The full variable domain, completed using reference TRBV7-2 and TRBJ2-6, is GAGVSQSPSNKVTEKGKDVELRCDPISGHTALYWYRQSLGQGLEFLIYFQGNSAPDKSGLPSDRFSAERTGGSVSTLTIQRTQQEDSAVYLCASSAGLGSSGANVLTFGAGSRLTVL.

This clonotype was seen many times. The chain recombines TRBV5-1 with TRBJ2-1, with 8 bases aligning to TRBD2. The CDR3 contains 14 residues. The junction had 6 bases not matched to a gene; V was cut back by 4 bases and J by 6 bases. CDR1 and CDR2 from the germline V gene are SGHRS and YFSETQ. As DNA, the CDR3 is TGCGCCAGCAGCCCGGGACTAGTTAGCAATGAGCAGTTCTTC. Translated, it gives CASSPGLVSNEQFF.

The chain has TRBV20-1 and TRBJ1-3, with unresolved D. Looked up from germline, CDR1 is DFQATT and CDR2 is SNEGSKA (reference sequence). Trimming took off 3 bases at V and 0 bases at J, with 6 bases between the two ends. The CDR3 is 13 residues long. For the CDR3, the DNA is TGCAGTGCTAGCTCCGGCTCTGGAAACACCATATATTTT. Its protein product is CSASSGSGNTIYF.

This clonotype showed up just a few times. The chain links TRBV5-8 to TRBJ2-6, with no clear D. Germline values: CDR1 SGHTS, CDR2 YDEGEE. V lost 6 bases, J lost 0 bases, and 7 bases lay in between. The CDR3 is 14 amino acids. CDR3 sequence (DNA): TGTGCCAGCACCCCGAACTCTGGGGCCAACGTCCTGACTTTC. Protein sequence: CASTPNSGANVLTF.

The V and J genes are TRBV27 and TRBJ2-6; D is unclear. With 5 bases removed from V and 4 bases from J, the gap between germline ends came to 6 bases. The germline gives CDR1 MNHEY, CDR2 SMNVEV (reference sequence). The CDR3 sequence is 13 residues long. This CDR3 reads CASSTMGANVLTF. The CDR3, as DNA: TGTGCCAGCAGTACTATGGGGGCCAACGTCCTGACTTTC.

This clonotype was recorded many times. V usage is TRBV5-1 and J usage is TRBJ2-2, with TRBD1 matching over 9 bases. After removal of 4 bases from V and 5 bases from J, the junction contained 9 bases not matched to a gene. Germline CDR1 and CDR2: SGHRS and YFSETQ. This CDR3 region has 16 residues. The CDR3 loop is CASSNTGQGATGELFF. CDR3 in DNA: TGCGCCAGCAGCAACACGGGACAGGGAGCGACCGGGGAGCTGTTTTTT.

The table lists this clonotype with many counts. The CDR3: CASSLARETFYGYTF. CDR3 nucleotides: TGTGCCAGCAGCTTAGCGAGAGAGACCTTCTATGGCTACACCTTC. The chain carries TRBV7-8 and TRBJ1-2; no clear D. This CDR3 has 15 amino acids. Trimming took 0 bases from V and 4 from J, leaving 12 bases between them. Germline V CDR1 and CDR2: SGHVS, FQNEAQ.

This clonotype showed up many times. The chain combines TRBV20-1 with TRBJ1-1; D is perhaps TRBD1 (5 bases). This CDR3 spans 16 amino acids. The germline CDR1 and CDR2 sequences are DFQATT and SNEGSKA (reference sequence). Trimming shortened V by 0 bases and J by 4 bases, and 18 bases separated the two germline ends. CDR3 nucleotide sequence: TGCAGTGCTAGAGACCCATGGGGCACGGTGGTCACTGAAGCTTTCTTT. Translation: CSARDPWGTVVTEAFF.

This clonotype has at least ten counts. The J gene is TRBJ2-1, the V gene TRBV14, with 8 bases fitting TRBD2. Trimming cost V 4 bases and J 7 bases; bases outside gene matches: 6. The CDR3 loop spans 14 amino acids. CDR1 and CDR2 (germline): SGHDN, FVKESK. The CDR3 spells CASSLREGRNEQFF. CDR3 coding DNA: TGTGCCAGCAGCCTTCGGGAGGGCAGGAATGAGCAGTTCTTC.

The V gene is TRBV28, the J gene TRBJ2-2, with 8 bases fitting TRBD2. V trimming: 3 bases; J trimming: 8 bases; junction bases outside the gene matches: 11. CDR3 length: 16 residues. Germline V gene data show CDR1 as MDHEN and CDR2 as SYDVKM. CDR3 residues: CASSFVASGPGGELFF. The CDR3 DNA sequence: TGTGCCAGCAGTTTTGTTGCTAGCGGGCCAGGGGGGGAGCTGTTTTTT.

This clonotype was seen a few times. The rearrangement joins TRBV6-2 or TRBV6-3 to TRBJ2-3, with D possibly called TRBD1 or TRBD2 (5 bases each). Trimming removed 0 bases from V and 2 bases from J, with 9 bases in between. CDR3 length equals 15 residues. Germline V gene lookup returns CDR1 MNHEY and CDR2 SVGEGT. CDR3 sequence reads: CASSYSKGTTDTQYF. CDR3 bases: TGTGCCAGCAGTTACTCGAAGGGGACCACAGATACGCAGTATTTT.

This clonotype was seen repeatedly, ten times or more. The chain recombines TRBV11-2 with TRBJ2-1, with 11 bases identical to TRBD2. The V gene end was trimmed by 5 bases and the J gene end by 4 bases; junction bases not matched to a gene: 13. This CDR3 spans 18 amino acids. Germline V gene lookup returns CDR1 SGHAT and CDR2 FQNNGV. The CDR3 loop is CASSKRHSGTSGYNEQFF. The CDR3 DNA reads TGTGCCAGCAGCAAGCGCCACTCCGGGACTAGCGGATACAATGAGCAGTTCTTC.

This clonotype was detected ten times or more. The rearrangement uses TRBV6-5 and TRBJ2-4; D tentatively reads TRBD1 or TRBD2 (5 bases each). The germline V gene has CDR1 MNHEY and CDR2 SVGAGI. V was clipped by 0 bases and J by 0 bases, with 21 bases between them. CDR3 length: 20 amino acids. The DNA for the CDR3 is TGTGCCAGCAGTTACTCGAACCCGGGGCCGAGGAAACTAGCCAAAAACATTCAGTACTTC. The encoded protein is CASSYSNPGPRKLAKNIQYF.

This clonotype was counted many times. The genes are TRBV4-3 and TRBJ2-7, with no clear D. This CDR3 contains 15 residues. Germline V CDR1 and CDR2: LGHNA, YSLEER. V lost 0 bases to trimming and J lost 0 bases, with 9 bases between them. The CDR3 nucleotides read TGCGCCAGCAGCCAAGAACGGTGGGGCTCCTACGAGCAGTACTTC. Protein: CASSQERWGSYEQYF.

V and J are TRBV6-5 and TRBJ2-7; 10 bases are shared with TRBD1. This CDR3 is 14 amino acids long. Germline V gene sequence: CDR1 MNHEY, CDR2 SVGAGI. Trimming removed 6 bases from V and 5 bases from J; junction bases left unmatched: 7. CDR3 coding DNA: TGTGCCAGCAGACGACCGGGACAGGGGAACGAGCAGTACTTC. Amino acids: CASRRPGQGNEQYF.

In nucleotides, the CDR3 is TGTGCCAGCACCCGGGACCCAGGGGCCTTTCAGTACTTC. Its translation is CASTRDPGAFQYF. V usage is TRBV7-9 and J usage is TRBJ2-4, with D perhaps TRBD1 (6 bases). From germline, CDR1 is SEHNR and CDR2 FQNEAQ (reference sequence). This CDR3 has 13 residues. V dropped 7 bases and J dropped 11 bases, with 18 bases sitting between them.

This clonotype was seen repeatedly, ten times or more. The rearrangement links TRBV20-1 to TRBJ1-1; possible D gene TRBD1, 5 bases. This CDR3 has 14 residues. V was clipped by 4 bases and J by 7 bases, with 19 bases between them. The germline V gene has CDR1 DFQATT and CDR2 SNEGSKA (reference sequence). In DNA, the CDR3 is TGCAGTGCTACCAGGGACTCGAGGATAGGTGAAGCTTTCTTT. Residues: CSATRDSRIGEAFF.

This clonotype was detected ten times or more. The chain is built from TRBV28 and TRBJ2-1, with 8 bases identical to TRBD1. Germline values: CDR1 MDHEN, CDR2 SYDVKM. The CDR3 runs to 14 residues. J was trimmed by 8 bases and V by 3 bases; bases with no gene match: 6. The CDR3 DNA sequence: TGTGCCAGCAGTTTGTCAGGGGGCATGGATGAGCAGTTCTTC. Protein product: CASSLSGGMDEQFF.

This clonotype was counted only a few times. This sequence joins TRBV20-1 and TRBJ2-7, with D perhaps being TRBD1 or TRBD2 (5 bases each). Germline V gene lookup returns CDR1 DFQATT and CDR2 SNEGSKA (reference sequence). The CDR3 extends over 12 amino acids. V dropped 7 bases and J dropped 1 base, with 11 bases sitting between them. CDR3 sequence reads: CSVRGPSYEQYF. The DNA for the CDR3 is TGCAGTGTCCGGGGACCTTCCTACGAGCAGTACTTC.

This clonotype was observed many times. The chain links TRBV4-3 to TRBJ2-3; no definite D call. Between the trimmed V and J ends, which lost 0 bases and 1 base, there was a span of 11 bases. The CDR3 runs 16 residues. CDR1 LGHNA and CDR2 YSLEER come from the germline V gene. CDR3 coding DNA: TGCGCCAGCAGCCAAGATCGGTCTTACGGCACAGATACGCAGTATTTT. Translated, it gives CASSQDRSYGTDTQYF.

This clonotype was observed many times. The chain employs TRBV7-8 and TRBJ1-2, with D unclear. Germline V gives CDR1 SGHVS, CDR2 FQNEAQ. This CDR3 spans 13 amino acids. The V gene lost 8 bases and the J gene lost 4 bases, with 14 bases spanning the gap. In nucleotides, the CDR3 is TGTGCCAGCGCGGGTCAGGAGATCTATGGCTACACCTTC. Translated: CASAGQEIYGYTF.

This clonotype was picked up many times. The CDR3 region has the DNA TGCGCCAGCAGCAACGGACAGGCTGGGCCGTATGGCTACACCTTC. Translated: CASSNGQAGPYGYTF. The chain joins TRBV5-1 to TRBJ1-2; 7 nucleotides align to TRBD1. This CDR3 has 15 residues. CDR1 and CDR2 from the germline V gene are SGHRS and YFSETQ. The ends lost 4 bases at V and 5 bases at J; junction bases unmatched: 11.

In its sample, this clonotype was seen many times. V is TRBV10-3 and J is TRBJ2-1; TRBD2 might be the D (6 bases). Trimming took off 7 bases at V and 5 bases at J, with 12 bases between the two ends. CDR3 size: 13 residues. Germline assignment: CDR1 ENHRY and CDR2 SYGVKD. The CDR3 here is CAINGGTNNEQFF. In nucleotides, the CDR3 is TGTGCCATCAACGGGGGAACGAACAATGAGCAGTTCTTC.

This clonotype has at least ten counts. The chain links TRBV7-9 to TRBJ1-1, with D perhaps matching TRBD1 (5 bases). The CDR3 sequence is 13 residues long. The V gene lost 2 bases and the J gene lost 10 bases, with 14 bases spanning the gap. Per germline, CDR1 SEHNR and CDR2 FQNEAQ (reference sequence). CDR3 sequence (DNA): TGTGCCAGCAGCTTAAATATCCAGGGAAGAGCTTTCTTT. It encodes CASSLNIQGRAFF.

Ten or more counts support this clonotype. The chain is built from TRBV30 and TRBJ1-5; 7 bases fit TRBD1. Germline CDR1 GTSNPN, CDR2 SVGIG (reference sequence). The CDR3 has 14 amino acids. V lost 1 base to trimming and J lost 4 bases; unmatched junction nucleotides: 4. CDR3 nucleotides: TGTGCCTGGAGTGGGGGCAGGGGGAATCAGCCCCAGCATTTT. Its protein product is CAWSGGRGNQPQHF.

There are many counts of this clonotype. CDR3 in amino acids: CASSLMGQMYQETQYF. DNA for the CDR3: TGTGCCAGCAGCTTAATGGGACAGATGTACCAAGAGACCCAGTACTTC. This chain joins TRBV7-2 and TRBJ2-5, with 7 bases that match TRBD1. The CDR3 totals 16 residues. V dropped 2 bases and J dropped 0; count of bases not matched to a gene: 6. Germline V CDR1 and CDR2: SGHTA, FQGNSA. The whole variable domain, remainder taken from reference TRBV7-2 and TRBJ2-5, is GAGVSQSPSNKVTEKGKDVELRCDPISGHTALYWYRQSLGQGLEFLIYFQGNSAPDKSGLPSDRFSAERTGGSVSTLTIQRTQQEDSAVYLCASSLMGQMYQETQYFGPGTRLLVL.